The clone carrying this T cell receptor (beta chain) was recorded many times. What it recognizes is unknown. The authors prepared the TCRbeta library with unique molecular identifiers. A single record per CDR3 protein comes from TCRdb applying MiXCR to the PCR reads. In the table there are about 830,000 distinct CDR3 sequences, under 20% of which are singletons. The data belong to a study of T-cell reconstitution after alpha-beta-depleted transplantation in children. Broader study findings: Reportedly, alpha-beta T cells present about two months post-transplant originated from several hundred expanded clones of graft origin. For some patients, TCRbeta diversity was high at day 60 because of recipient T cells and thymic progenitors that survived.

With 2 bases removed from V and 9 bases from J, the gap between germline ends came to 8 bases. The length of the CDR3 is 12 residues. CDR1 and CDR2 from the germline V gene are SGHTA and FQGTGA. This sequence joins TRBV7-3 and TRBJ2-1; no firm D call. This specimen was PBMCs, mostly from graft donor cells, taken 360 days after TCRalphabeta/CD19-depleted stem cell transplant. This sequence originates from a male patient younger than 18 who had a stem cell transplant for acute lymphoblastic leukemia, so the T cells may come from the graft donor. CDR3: CASSLPGREQFF. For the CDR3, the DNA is TGTGCCAGCAGCTTACCCGGGCGTGAGCAGTTCTTC.